The 6 T cell receptor beta chains reported below all come from one sample, sequenced in a study of shared clonotypes between healthy human individuals. Sequencing used immunoSEQ multiplex PCR; TCRdb keeps in-frame clones, though not all of them. The profile shows about 1,500,000 clones, 96% of them singletons. Sequenced input: naive CD4+ T cells sorted from blood. Subset of the sample: CD45RA+ positively selected. Receptors originate from a man aged 25 to 40 in good health.

The genes are TRBV7-3 and TRBJ2-3; possibly TRBD1 or TRBD2 for D (5 bases each). The CDR3 contains 15 residues. Trimming removed 6 bases at V and 3 bases at J, with 16 bases between. CDR1 and CDR2 from the germline V gene are SGHTA and FQGTGA. The chain's CDR3 is CASSPTGRLTDTQYF. Written as DNA, the CDR3 is TGTGCCAGCAGTCCTACGGGGCGGCTGACAGATACGCAGTATTTT. The variable domain in full, completed from reference TRBV7-3 and TRBJ2-3, reads GAGVSQTPSNKVTEKGKYVELRCDPISGHTALYWYRQSLGQGPEFLIYFQGTGAADDSGLPNDRFFAVRPEGSVSTLKIQRTERGDSAVYLCASSPTGRLTDTQYFGPGTRLTVL.

The gene calls are TRBV28 and TRBJ2-5; no clear D gene. The CDR3 sequence is 12 residues long. Germline-derived CDR1 and CDR2 are MDHEN and SYDVKM. The V end lost 8 bases, the J end lost 1 base, and 8 bases lay between the germline ends. CDR3: CASSSIQETQYF. In DNA form, the CDR3 reads TGTGCCAGCTCCAGCATCCAAGAGACCCAGTACTTC.

The chain joins TRBV7-9 to TRBJ1-2; D is unclear. Germline CDR1 SEHNR, CDR2 FQNEAQ (reference sequence). The CDR3 runs to 14 residues. V was pared by 2 bases and J by 8 bases, with 15 bases between. This CDR3 is CASSLSLLESGYTF. The DNA for the CDR3 is TGTGCCAGCAGCTTATCGTTGCTAGAGTCGGGCTACACCTTC. Based on the CDR3 plus reference TRBV7-9 and TRBJ1-2, the full variable domain is DTGVSQNPRHKITKRGQNVTFRCDPISEHNRLYWYRQTLGQGPEFLTYFQNEAQLEKSRLLSDRFSAERPKGSFSTLEIQRTEQGDSAMYLCASSLSLLESGYTFGSGTRLTVV.

This rearrangement joins TRBV5-1 to TRBJ2-7; 10 nucleotides agree with TRBD1. The CDR3 is made up of 16 amino acids. V shed 0 bases and J 6 bases; nucleotides not matched to a gene: 9. From germline, CDR1 is SGHRS and CDR2 YFSETQ. This chain's CDR3 is CASSLGQGAGLSEQYF. The CDR3 DNA sequence: TGCGCCAGCAGCTTGGGACAGGGGGCAGGCCTCTCCGAGCAGTACTTC.

CDR3: CASSQAGPGIRETQYF. In DNA form, the CDR3 reads TGCGCCAGCAGCCAAGCGGGCCCAGGGATCAGGGAGACCCAGTACTTC. The genes are TRBV4-1 and TRBJ2-5; D might be TRBD1 (5 bases). There are 16 residues in the CDR3. V dropped 1 base and J dropped 5 bases, with 17 bases sitting between them. Germline CDR1 is MGHRA and CDR2 is YSYEKL.

The rearrangement joins TRBV5-6 to TRBJ2-5; 7 positions agree with TRBD1. The CDR3 is 17 residues long. The ends lost 1 base at V and 4 bases at J; junction bases unmatched: 13. The germline gives CDR1 SGHDT, CDR2 YYEEEE. In nucleotides, the CDR3 is TGTGCCAGCAGCTTGAGTCCCACAGGGGCGGTGGGAGAGACCCAGTACTTC. It specifies CASSLSPTGAVGETQYF.